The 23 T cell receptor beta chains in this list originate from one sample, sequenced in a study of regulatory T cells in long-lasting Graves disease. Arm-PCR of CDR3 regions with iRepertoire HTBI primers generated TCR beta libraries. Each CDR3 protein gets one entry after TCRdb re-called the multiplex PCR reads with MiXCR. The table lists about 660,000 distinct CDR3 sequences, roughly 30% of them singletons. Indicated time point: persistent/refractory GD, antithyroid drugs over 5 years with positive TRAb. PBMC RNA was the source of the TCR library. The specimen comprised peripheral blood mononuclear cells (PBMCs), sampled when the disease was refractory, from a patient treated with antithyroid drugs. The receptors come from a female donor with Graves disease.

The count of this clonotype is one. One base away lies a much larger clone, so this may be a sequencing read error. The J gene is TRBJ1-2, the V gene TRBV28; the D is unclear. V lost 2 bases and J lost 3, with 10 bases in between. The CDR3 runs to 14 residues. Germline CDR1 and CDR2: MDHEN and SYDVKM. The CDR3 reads CASSLPGLHYGYTF. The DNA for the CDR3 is TGTGCCAGCAGTTTACCGGGCTTGCACTATGGCTACACCTTC.

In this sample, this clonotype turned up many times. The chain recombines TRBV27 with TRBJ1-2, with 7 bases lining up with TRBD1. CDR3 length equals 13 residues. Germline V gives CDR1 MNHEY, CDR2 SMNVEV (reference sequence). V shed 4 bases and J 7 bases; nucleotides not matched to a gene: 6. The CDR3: CASSSTGLGGYTF. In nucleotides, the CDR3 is TGTGCCAGCAGTTCGACAGGGCTGGGTGGCTACACCTTC.

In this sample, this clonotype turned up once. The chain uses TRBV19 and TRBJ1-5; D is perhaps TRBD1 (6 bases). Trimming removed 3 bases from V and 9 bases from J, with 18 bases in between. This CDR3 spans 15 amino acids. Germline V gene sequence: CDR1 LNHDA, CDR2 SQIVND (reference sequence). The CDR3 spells CASSIVARGDGPQHF. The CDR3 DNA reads TGTGCCAGTAGTATCGTGGCCAGGGGAGATGGGCCCCAGCATTTT.

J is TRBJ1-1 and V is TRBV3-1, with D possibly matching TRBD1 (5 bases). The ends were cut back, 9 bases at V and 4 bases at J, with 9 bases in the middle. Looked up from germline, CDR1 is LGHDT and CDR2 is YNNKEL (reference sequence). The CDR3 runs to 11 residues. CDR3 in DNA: TGTGCCAGTGAGGGACCCACTGAAGCTTTCTTT. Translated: CASEGPTEAFF.

Written as DNA, the CDR3 is TGCGCCAGCAGCCCCAACCTGGACAGTTCGATCTCTGGGGCCAACGTCCTGACTTTC. Its translation: CASSPNLDSSISGANVLTF. The genes are TRBV5-1 and TRBJ2-6, with a weak D call TRBD1 (6 bases). V lost 4 bases, J lost 0 bases, and 20 bases lay in between. Germline V gives CDR1 SGHRS, CDR2 YFSETQ. CDR3 length: 19 amino acids.

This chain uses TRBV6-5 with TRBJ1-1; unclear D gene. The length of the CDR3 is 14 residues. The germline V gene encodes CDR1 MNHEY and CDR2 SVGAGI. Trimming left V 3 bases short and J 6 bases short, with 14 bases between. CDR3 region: CASSYAAGSPEAFF. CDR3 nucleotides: TGTGCCAGCAGTTATGCGGCCGGATCACCTGAAGCTTTCTTT.

CDR3 sequence reads: CASSGTVNANQPQHF. CDR3 nucleotides: TGTGCCAGCAGTGGGACAGTAAACGCCAATCAGCCCCAGCATTTT. The chain is built from TRBV2 and TRBJ1-5; perhaps TRBD1 as D (6 bases). Germline values: CDR1 SNHLY, CDR2 FYNNEI. The germline V and J ends were trimmed by 4 bases and 3 bases, with 13 bases remaining between them. The length of the CDR3 is 15 residues.

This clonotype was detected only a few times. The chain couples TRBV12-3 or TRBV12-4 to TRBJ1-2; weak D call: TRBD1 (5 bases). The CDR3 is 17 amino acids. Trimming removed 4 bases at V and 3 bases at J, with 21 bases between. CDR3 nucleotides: TGTGCCAGCAGTTCCGAAGGTGACAGTTCTTTCGACTATGGCTACACCTTC. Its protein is CASSSEGDSSFDYGYTF.

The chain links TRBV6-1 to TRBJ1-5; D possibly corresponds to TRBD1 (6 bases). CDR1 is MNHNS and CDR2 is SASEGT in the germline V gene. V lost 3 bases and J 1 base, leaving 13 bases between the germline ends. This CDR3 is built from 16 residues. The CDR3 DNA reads TGTGCCAGCAGTGACAGAGGGGGAGTAAGCAATCAGCCCCAGCATTTT. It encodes CASSDRGGVSNQPQHF.

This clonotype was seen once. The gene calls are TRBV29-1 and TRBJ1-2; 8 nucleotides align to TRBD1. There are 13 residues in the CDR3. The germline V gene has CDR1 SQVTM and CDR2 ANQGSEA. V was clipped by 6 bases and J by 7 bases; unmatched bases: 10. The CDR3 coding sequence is TGCAGCGTGTCGAGACAGGGGCAGATTGGCTACACCTTC. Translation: CSVSRQGQIGYTF.

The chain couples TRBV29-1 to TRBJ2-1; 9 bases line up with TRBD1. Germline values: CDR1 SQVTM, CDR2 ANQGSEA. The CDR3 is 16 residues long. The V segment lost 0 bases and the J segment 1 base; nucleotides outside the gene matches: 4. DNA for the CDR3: TGCAGCGTTGAAGATCCGGGACAGGGATCCTACAATGAGCAGTTCTTC. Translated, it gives CSVEDPGQGSYNEQFF.

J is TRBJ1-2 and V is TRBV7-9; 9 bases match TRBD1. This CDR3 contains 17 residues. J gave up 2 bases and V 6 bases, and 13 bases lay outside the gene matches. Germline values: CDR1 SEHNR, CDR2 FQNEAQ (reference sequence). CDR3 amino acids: CASRPPGQGRSNYGYTF. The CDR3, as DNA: TGTGCCAGCAGACCACCGGGACAGGGCAGGTCGAACTATGGCTACACCTTC.

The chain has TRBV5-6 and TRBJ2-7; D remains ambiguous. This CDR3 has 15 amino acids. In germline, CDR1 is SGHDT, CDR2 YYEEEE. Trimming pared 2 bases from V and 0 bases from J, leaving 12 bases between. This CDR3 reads CASSFLTVGSYEQYF. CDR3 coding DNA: TGTGCCAGCAGCTTTCTCACCGTGGGCTCCTACGAGCAGTACTTC.

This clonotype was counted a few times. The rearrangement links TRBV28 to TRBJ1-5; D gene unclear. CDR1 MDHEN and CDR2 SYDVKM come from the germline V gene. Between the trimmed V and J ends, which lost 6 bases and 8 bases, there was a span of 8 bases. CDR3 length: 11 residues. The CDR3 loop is CASSSREPQHF. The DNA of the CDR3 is TGTGCCAGCAGCTCGAGGGAGCCCCAGCATTTT.

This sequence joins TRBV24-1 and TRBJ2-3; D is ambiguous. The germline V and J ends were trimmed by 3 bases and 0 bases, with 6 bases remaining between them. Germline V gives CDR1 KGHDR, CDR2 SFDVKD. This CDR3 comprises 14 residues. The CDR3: CATSDKTSTDTQYF. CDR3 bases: TGTGCCACCAGTGATAAGACGAGCACAGATACGCAGTATTTT.

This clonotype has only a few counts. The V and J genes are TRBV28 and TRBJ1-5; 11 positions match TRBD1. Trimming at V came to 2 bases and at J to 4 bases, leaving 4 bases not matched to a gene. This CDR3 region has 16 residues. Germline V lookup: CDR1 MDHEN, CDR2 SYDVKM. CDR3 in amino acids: CASSLRTGGANQPQHF. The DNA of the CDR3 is TGTGCCAGCAGTTTACGGACAGGGGGCGCGAATCAGCCCCAGCATTTT.

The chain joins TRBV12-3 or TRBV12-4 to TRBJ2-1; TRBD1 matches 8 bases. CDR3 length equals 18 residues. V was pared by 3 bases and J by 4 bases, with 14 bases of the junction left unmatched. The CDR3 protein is CASSLAAGGPTIYNEQFF. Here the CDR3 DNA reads TGTGCCAGCAGTTTGGCGGCAGGGGGCCCGACAATATACAATGAGCAGTTCTTC.

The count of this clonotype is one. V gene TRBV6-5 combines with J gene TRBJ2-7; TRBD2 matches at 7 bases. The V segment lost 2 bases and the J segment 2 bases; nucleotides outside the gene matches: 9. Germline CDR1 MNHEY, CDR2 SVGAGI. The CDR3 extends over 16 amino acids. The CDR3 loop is CASSYIRRERTYEQYF. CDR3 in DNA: TGTGCCAGCAGTTACATTAGGCGGGAGAGGACCTACGAGCAGTACTTC.

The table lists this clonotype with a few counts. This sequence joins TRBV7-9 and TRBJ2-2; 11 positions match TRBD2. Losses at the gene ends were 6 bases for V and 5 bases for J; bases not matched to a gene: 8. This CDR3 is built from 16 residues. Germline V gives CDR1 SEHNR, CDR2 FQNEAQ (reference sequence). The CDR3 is CASSIGLAGRTGELFF. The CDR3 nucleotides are TGTGCCAGCAGTATCGGACTAGCGGGTAGAACCGGGGAGCTGTTTTTT.

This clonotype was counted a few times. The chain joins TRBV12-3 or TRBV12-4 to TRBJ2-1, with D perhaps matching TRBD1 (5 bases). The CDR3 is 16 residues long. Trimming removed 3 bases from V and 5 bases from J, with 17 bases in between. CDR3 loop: CASSFGTGPSHNEQFF. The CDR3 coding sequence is TGTGCCAGCAGTTTCGGAACAGGCCCCTCACACAATGAGCAGTTCTTC.

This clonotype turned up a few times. CDR3 sequence (DNA): TGTGCCAGCAGCATGATTCCGGGACTAGCGGGAGTATATGGGGCCAACGTCCTGACTTTC. Translated: CASSMIPGLAGVYGANVLTF. The chain joins TRBV11-1 to TRBJ2-6; TRBD2 agrees at 14 bases. This CDR3 contains 20 residues. Looked up from germline, CDR1 is SGHAT and CDR2 is FQDESV (reference sequence). Unmatched junction bases numbered 12, after V lost 5 bases and J lost 3 bases. Using reference TRBV11-1 and TRBJ2-6 for the parts outside the CDR3, the full variable domain is EAEVAQSPRYKITEKSQAVAFWCDPISGHATLYWYRQILGQGPELLVQFQDESVVDDSQLPKDRFSAERLKGVDSTLKIQPAELGDSAMYLCASSMIPGLAGVYGANVLTFGAGSRLTVL.

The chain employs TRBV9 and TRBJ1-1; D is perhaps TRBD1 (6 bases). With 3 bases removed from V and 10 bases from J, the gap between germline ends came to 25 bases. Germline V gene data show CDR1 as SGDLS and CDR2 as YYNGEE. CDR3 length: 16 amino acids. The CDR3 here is CASSAIGGGHQNGAFF. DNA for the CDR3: TGTGCCAGCAGCGCCATAGGGGGGGGCCATCAAAACGGAGCTTTCTTT.

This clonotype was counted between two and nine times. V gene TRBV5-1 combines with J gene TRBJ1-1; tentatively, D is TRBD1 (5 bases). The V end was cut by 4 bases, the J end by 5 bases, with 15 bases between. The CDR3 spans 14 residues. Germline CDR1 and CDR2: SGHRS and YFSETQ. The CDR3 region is CASSPGPRETEAFF. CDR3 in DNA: TGCGCCAGCAGCCCGGGGCCCAGGGAAACTGAAGCTTTCTTT.